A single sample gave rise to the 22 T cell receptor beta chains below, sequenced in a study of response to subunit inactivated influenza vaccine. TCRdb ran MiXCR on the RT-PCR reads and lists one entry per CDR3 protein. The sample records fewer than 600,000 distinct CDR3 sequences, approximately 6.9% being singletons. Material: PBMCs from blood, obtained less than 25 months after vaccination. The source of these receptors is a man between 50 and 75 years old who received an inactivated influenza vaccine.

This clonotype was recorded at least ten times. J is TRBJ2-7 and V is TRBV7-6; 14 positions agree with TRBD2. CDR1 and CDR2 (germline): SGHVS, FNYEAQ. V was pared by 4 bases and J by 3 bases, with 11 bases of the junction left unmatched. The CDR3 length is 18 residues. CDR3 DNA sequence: TGTGCCAGCAGCTCTATATCCGGGACTAGCGGGAGAGTCTACGAGCAGTACTTC. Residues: CASSSISGTSGRVYEQYF. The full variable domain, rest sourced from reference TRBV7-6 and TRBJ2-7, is GAGVSQSPRYKVTKRGQDVALRCDPISGHVSLYWYRQALGQGPEFLTYFNYEAQQDKSGLPNDRFSAERPEGSISTLTIQRTEQRDSAMYRCASSSISGTSGRVYEQYFGPGTRLTVT.

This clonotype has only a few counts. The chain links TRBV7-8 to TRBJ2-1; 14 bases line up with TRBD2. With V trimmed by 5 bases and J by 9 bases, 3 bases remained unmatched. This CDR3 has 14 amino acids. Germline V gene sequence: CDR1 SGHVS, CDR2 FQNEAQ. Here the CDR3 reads CASSRGTSGSEQFF. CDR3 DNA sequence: TGTGCCAGCAGCCGTGGGACTAGCGGGAGTGAGCAGTTCTTC.

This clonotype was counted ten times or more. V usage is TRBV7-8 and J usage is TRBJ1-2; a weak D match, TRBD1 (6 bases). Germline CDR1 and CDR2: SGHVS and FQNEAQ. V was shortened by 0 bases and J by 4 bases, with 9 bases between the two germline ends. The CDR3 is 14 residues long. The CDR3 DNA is TGTGCCAGCAGCTTAGCTGAGGGGGGCTATGGCTACACCTTC. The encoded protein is CASSLAEGGYGYTF. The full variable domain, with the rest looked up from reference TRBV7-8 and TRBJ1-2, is GAGVSQSPRYKVAKRGQDVALRCDPISGHVSLFWYQQALGQGPEFLTYFQNEAQLDKSGLPSDRFFAERPEGSVSTLKIQRTQQEDSAVYLCASSLAEGGYGYTFGSGTRLTVV.

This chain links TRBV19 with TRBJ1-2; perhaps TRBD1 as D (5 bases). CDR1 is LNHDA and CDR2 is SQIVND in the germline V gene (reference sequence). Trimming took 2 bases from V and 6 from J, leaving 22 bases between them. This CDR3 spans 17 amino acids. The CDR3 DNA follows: TGTGCCAGTAGTATAAGGGGTATCGGGGAACGCTCGGATGGCTACACCTTC. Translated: CASSIRGIGERSDGYTF.

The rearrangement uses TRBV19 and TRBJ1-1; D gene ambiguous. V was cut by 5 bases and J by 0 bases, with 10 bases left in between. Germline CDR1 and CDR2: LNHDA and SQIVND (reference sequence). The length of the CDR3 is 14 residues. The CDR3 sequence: CASSEIGMNTEAFF. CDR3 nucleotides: TGTGCCAGTAGTGAGATAGGAATGAACACTGAAGCTTTCTTT.

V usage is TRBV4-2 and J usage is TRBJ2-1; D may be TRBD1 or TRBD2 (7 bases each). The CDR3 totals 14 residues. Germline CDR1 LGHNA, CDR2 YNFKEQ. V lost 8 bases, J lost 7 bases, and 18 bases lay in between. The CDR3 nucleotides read TGTGCCAGCCGGCAGGGGGGGGAATGGAATGAGCAGTTCTTC. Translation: CASRQGGEWNEQFF.

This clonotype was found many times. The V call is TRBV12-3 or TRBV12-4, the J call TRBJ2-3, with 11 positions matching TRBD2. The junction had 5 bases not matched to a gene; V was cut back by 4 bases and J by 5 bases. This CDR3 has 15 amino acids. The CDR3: CASSSLAGGGDTQYF. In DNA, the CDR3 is TGTGCCAGCAGTTCCCTAGCGGGGGGTGGAGATACGCAGTATTTT.

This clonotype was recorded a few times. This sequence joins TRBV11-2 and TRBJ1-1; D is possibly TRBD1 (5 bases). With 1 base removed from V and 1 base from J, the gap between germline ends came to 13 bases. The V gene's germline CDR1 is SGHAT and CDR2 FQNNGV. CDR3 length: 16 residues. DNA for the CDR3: TGTGCCAGCAGCTTAGTCCTTTTTACAGGGAACACTGAAGCTTTCTTT. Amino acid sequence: CASSLVLFTGNTEAFF. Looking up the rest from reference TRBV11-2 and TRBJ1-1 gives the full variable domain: EAGVAQSPRYKIIEKRQSVAFWCNPISGHATLYWYQQILGQGPKLLIQFQNNGVVDDSQLPKDRFSAERLKGVDSTLKIQPAKLEDSAVYLCASSLVLFTGNTEAFFGQGTRLTVV.

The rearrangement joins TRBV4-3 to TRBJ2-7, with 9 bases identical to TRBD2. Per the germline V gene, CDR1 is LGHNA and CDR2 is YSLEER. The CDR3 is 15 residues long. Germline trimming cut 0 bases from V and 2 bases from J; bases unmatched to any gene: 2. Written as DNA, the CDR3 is TGCGCCAGCAGCCAAGAGACTAGCGGCACCTACGAGCAGTACTTC. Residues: CASSQETSGTYEQYF.

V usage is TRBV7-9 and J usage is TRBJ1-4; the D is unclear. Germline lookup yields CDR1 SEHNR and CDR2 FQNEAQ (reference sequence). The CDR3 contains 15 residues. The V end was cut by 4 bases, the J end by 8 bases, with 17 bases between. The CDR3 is CASSSTGPPGEKLFF. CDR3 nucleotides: TGTGCCAGCAGCTCCACCGGGCCCCCAGGCGAAAAACTGTTTTTT.

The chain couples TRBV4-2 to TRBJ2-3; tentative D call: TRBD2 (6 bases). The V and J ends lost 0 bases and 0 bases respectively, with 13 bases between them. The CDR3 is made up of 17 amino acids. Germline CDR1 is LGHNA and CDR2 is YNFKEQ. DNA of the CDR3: TGTGCCAGCAGCCAAGATAGGAAGCGGGTTAGCACAGATACGCAGTATTTT. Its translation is CASSQDRKRVSTDTQYF.

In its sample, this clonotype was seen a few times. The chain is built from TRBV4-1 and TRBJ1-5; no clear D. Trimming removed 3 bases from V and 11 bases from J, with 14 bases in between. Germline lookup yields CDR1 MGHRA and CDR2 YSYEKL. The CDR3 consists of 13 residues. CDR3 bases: TGCGCCAGCAGCCAGGAACGGGCGGCGGCCCAGCATTTT. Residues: CASSQERAAAQHF.

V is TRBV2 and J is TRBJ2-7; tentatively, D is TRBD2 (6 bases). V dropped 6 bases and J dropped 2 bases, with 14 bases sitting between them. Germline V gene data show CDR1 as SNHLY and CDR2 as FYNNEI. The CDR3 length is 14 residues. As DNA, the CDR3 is TGTGCCAGCAGGGCCGGGACTTTCACCTACGAGCAGTACTTC. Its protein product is CASRAGTFTYEQYF.

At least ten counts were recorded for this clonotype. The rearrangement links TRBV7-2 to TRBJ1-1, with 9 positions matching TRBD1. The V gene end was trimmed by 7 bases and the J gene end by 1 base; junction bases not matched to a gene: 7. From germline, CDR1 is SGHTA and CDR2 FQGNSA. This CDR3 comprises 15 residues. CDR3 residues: CASIIDRGRNTEAFF. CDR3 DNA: TGTGCCAGCATCATCGACAGGGGGAGGAACACTGAAGCTTTCTTT.

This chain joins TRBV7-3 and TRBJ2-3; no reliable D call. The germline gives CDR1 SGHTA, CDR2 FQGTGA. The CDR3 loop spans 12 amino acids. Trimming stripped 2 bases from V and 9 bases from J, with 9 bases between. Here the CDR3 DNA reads TGTGCCAGCAGCTTACCCCGAGGAACGCAGTATTTT. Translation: CASSLPRGTQYF.

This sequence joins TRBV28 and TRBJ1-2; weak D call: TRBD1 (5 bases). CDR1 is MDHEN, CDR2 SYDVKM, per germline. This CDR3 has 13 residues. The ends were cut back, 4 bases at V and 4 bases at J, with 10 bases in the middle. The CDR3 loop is CASSSNGGYGYTF. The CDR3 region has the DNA TGTGCCAGCAGTTCGAACGGGGGCTATGGCTACACCTTC.

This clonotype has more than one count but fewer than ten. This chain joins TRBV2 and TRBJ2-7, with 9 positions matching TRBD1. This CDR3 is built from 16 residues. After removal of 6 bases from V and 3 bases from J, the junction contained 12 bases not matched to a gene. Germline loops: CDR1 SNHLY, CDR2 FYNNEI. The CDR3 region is CASSTIRDRAGYEQYF. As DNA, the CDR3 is TGTGCCAGCAGCACTATCCGGGACAGGGCAGGCTACGAGCAGTACTTC.

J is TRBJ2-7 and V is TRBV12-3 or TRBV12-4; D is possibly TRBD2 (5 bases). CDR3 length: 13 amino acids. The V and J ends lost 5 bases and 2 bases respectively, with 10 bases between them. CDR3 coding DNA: TGTGCCAGCAGTACTGAGGGTCCCTACGAGCAGTACTTC. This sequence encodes CASSTEGPYEQYF.

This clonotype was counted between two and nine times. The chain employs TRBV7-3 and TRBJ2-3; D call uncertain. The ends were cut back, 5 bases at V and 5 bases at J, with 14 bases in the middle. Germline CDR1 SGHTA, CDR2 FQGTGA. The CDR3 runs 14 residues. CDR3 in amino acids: CASSPGSSLDTQYF. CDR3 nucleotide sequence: TGTGCCAGCAGCCCCGGGTCCTCACTAGATACGCAGTATTTT.

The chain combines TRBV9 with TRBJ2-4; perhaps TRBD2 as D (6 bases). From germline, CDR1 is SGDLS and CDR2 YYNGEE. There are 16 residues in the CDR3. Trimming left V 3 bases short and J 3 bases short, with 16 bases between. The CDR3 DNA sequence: TGTGCCAGCAGCGCTAGTCCGGTCGGGGGCAAAAACATTCAGTACTTC. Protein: CASSASPVGGKNIQYF. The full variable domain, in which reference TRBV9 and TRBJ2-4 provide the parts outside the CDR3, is DSGVTQTPKHLITATGQRVTLRCSPRSGDLSVYWYQQSLDQGLQFLIQYYNGEERAKGNILERFSAQQFPDLHSELNLSSLELGDSALYFCASSASPVGGKNIQYFGAGTRLSVL.

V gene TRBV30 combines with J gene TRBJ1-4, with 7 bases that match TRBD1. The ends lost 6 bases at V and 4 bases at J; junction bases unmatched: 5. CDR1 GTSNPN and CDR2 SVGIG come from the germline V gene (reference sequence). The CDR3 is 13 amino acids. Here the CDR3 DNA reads TGTGCCTGCGTTCGACAGGGTAATGAAAAACTGTTTTTT. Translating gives CACVRQGNEKLFF.

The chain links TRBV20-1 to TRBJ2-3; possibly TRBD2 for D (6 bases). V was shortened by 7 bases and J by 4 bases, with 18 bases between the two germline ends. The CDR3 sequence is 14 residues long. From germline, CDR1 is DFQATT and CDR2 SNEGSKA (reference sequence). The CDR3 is CSGLGLLGPDTQYF. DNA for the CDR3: TGCAGTGGGTTGGGACTCCTGGGTCCAGATACGCAGTATTTT.